The TCR beta chain described here comes from a study of T cell responses to AZD1222 COVID-19 vaccine (dated by TCRdb to the early 2020s). Regarding the research as a whole: AZD1222 recipients given second doses at about 4 weeks or at about 12 weeks were pooled, since spike-specific TCR depth and breadth were not found to differ between the two schedules. Enrollment into the trials was organized by age into subgroups of 18-55, 56-69 and 70-plus years, and those subgroups contained approximately 160, 26 and 62 TCR-sequenced participants, respectively. TCR sequencing covered some 240 trial participants: 200 to 220 given two doses of AZD1222 and 26 given two doses of MenACWY control vaccine. On the study overall, not on this receptor specifically: CD4 TCRs associated with the vaccine covered the entire spike protein, and the dominant responses were in regions 160-218 and 743-854. Conclusions about previously exposed vaccinees are limited, since just five to seven AZD1222 recipients were seropositive for SARS-CoV-2 at baseline. The 56-69-year group was small, and its depth increase did not reach significance, likely because of low power. After two AZD1222 doses, spike-specific TCR breadth and depth were significantly higher than at day 0 and than in MenACWY recipients. No day 14 peak-response samples were available, so repertoires were characterized only after the peak T cell response. Nearly half of unique spike-specific TCRs reportedly recognized epitopes outside regions mutated in the B.1.351 and B.1.1.7 variants. Most participants were white British and females outnumbered males, and the authors suggested that clonal diversity may have been underestimated.

The CDR3 regions of human TCRbeta chains were subjected to immunosequencing. On the study's bioinformatics: Repertoire TCRs were checked for matches against a reference library of SARS-CoV-2-specific TCRs that had been generated using the MIRA antigen-specificity platform. Breadth meant the fraction of unique TCRs that were SARS-CoV-2-associated, whereas depth meant the fraction of total T cells that were SARS-CoV-2-associated. Using the MIRA data, each spike-specific TCR was mapped to the spike region that the TCR reacts to and placed in a CD4 or CD8 class. Log10-transformed breadth and depth values were compared by one-way ANOVA with Sidak's multiple comparisons tests. TCRdb holds this immuneACCESS table with in-frame rearrangements only. Some clones are missing; in checked studies, unresolved V genes explain under half, and the rest has no known cause. Clone size and V and J calls were adopted from that table, with D and trimming inferred from the DNA. This sample lists more than 100,000 clones; roughly 87% were detected once. 1.5% of the sample is held by the ten biggest clonotypes.

With respect to this clone: This clone's antigen is unknown. No clone much larger than this one lies a single base away; base qualities are absent.

The CDR3 runs 15 residues from the cysteine to the phenylalanine. Only the CDR3 region is kept as DNA, spanning 45 bases read in frame from base 1. The germline V and J ends show losses of 6 bases and 8 bases respectively, and no gene match explains 14 bases of the junction. In the germline V gene, CDR1 corresponds to MNHEY and CDR2 to SVGEGT. The meaning of the sample's time point label: baseline before first vaccination. The vaccinee samples were drawn from two UK trials, COV001 and COV002, one of which was a single-blind randomized controlled phase 2/3 trial testing AZD1222 (ChAdOx1 nCoV-19) in healthy adults. Trial participant PBMC samples were collected at day 0 and day 28 after the second dose for TCRbeta chain sequencing.

The material was peripheral blood, obtained on day 0 of AZD1222 vaccination. The TCR was taken from an adult in good health. The receptor chain draws on TRBV6-2 or TRBV6-3 and TRBJ1-2; TRBD1 matches 8 bases in the middle. This receptor has the CDR3 CASSLVGRGPSGYTF. The sequence in DNA is TGTGCCAGCAGCCTCGTTGGCAGGGGGCCATCGGGCTACACCTTC.